Presented here are 31 T cell receptor beta chains from one specimen sequenced in a study of blood T cell repertoires in COVID-19. The data were produced by immunoSEQ multiplex PCR, yet TCRdb's version contains in-frame clones alone and is incomplete. The repertoire holds about 90,000 clones, with roughly 80% as singletons. The sequenced sample was peripheral blood. The receptors stem from a woman between 65 and 79 years old with active or convalescent COVID-19.

The rearrangement uses TRBV7-2 and TRBJ1-2; D remains ambiguous. From germline, CDR1 is SGHTA and CDR2 FQGNSA. CDR3 length equals 16 residues. With 2 bases removed from V and 3 bases from J, the gap between germline ends came to 16 bases. This CDR3 reads CASSLSPDAAHYGYTF. DNA for the CDR3: TGTGCCAGCAGCTTAAGTCCGGATGCGGCGCACTATGGCTACACCTTC.

Points on this clone: Mismatch with germline at one junction end may stem from a read error. The chain has TRBV4-1 and TRBJ2-3, with TRBD2 matching over 16 bases. The CDR3 is 13 amino acids. Germline loops: CDR1 MGHRA, CDR2 YSYEKL. The CDR3 loop is CASSQTGLAGGSF. CDR3 DNA sequence: TGCGCCAGCAGCCAAACGGGACTAGCGGGGGGGAGTTTT.

This clone was found a few times. The V and J genes are TRBV18 and TRBJ1-1; the match to TRBD1 covers 9 bases. The germline V gene encodes CDR1 KGHSH and CDR2 LQKENI. J lost 3 bases, V lost 4 bases, and 3 bases had no gene match. This CDR3 contains 14 residues. This chain's CDR3 is CASSQQGADTEAFF. CDR3 coding DNA: TGTGCCAGCTCACAACAGGGGGCGGACACTGAAGCTTTCTTT.

CDR3 residues: CASSLGGASQPQHF. CDR3 nucleotides: TGTGCCAGCAGTTTGGGGGGGGCGAGTCAGCCCCAGCATTTT. The chain is built from TRBV28 and TRBJ1-5, with D possibly TRBD1 on 6 matching bases. Trimming took 3 bases from V and 6 from J, leaving 12 bases between them. The CDR3 runs to 14 residues. The germline V gene has CDR1 MDHEN and CDR2 SYDVKM. The full variable domain, rest sourced from reference TRBV28 and TRBJ1-5, is DVKVTQSSRYLVKRTGEKVFLECVQDMDHENMFWYRQDPGLGLRLIYFSYDVKMKEKGDIPEGYSVSREKKERFSLILESASTNQTSMYLCASSLGGASQPQHFGDGTRLSIL.

This clone has just a few counts. This chain connects TRBV6-6 to TRBJ2-7; 10 bases fit TRBD1. The CDR3 totals 17 residues. The ends lost 5 bases at V and 2 bases at J; junction bases unmatched: 12. CDR1 is MNHNY and CDR2 is SVGAGI in the germline V gene (reference sequence). The CDR3 DNA reads as TGTGCCAGCAGTCCAAAGCCGGGACAGGGGCCTCCCTACGAGCAGTACTTC. Its translation: CASSPKPGQGPPYEQYF.

This clone is a singleton in its sample. The J gene is TRBJ1-3, the V gene TRBV3-1 (or the pseudogene TRBV3-2); TRBD1 aligns across 7 bases. Unmatched junction bases numbered 5, after V lost 2 bases and J lost 4 bases. The CDR3 runs to 15 residues. Germline values: CDR1 LGHDT, CDR2 YNNKEL (reference sequence). The CDR3 DNA reads TGTGCCAGCAGCCAACGACAGGGTGGGGGAAACACCATATATTTT. It codes for CASSQRQGGGNTIYF.

The sample holds one count of this clone. The rearrangement uses TRBV7-8 and TRBJ1-6, with D possibly being TRBD1 (5 bases). The length of the CDR3 is 14 residues. V lost 1 base and J lost 10, with 11 bases in between. Germline V gives CDR1 SGHVS, CDR2 FQNEAQ. DNA for the CDR3: TGTGCCAGCAGCTTAGGCGGGGCCGGGTCACCCCTCCACTTT. The encoded protein is CASSLGGAGSPLHF.

The genes are TRBV12-3 or TRBV12-4 and TRBJ2-7; D unresolved. The V end was cut by 8 bases, the J end by 1 base, with 9 bases between. CDR3 length: 12 residues. Written as DNA, the CDR3 is TGTGCCAGCGGTACCAGTTCCTACGAGCAGTACTTC. Protein product: CASGTSSYEQYF.

The CDR3 DNA follows: TGTGCCAGCAGCTGGGACCACAGGGTTGTGACAGATACGCAGTATTTT. This gives the protein CASSWDHRVVTDTQYF. The gene calls are TRBV7-2 and TRBJ2-3, with D tentatively TRBD1 (6 bases). CDR1 is SGHTA, CDR2 FQGNSA, per germline. CDR3 length equals 16 residues. The ends were cut back, 4 bases at V and 3 bases at J, with 17 bases in the middle.

The chain recombines TRBV6-6 with TRBJ2-5, with a weak D call TRBD1 (5 bases). The CDR3 spans 13 residues. CDR1 is MNHNY, CDR2 SVGAGI, per germline (reference sequence). Trimming left V 4 bases short and J 7 bases short, with 13 bases between. The CDR3 sequence: CASSLTVVRTQYF. The CDR3 DNA sequence: TGTGCCAGCAGTTTGACAGTGGTGCGGACCCAGTACTTC.

The J gene is TRBJ1-3, the V gene TRBV18, with a weak D call TRBD1 (5 bases). Germline V lookup: CDR1 KGHSH, CDR2 LQKENI. The CDR3 consists of 16 residues. V dropped 3 bases and J dropped 0 bases, with 12 bases sitting between them. DNA of the CDR3: TGTGCCAGCTCACCCCTACCGACAGCCTCTGGAAACACCATATATTTT. Its translation: CASSPLPTASGNTIYF.

The chain links TRBV5-4 to TRBJ1-2; D perhaps matches TRBD1 (5 bases). Germline V gene lookup returns CDR1 SGHNT and CDR2 YYREEE (reference sequence). This CDR3 region has 15 residues. V dropped 5 bases and J dropped 5 bases, with 19 bases sitting between them. The CDR3 reads CASSSAGHMDYGYTF. The CDR3 DNA follows: TGTGCCAGCAGTTCCGCAGGACACATGGATTATGGCTACACCTTC.

The gene calls are TRBV6-5 and TRBJ1-1, with unresolved D. There are 15 residues in the CDR3. Trimming took off 6 bases at V and 11 bases at J, with 25 bases between the two ends. Per the germline V gene, CDR1 is MNHEY and CDR2 is SVGAGI. The CDR3 is CASSPRGGSGLDAFF. CDR3 DNA sequence: TGTGCCAGCAGCCCGCGAGGCGGTTCCGGTCTAGACGCTTTCTTT.

This clone has a handful of counts. This chain uses TRBV4-1 with TRBJ1-5; D not resolved. The CDR3 totals 14 residues. Trimming took 0 bases from V and 7 from J, leaving 10 bases between them. Per germline, CDR1 MGHRA and CDR2 YSYEKL. The chain's CDR3 is CASSQDPGGQPQHF. As DNA, the CDR3 is TGCGCCAGCAGCCAAGACCCGGGAGGACAGCCCCAGCATTTT.

V usage is TRBV28 and J usage is TRBJ1-1; no reliable D call. CDR3 length: 13 residues. The V gene lost 4 bases and the J gene lost 8 bases, with 14 bases spanning the gap. The germline V gene encodes CDR1 MDHEN and CDR2 SYDVKM. CDR3 in DNA: TGTGCCAGCAGTTCCACCCTCGACATAGAAGCTTTCTTT. Residues: CASSSTLDIEAFF.

The chain links TRBV2 to TRBJ1-1, with 7 bases matching TRBD1. With V trimmed by 6 bases and J by 4 bases, 8 bases remained unmatched. The CDR3 consists of 14 residues. CDR1 is SNHLY, CDR2 FYNNEI, per germline. CDR3 sequence (DNA): TGTGCCAGCAGGAGACAGGGCTCCGGCACTGAAGCTTTCTTT. It encodes CASRRQGSGTEAFF.

This sequence joins TRBV19 and TRBJ2-4; a possible D gene is TRBD1 (6 bases). Germline V gene data show CDR1 as LNHDA and CDR2 as SQIVND (reference sequence). Trimming pared 5 bases from V and 1 base from J, leaving 9 bases between. The CDR3 contains 14 residues. CDR3 sequence (DNA): TGTGCCAGTAGTCTGCAGGGGGCCAAAAACATTCAGTACTTC. Protein sequence: CASSLQGAKNIQYF.

V and J are TRBV28 and TRBJ1-5, with D possibly being TRBD1 (6 bases). This CDR3 comprises 14 residues. Germline V CDR1 and CDR2: MDHEN, SYDVKM. V lost 11 bases, J lost 0 bases, and 14 bases lay in between. The CDR3 DNA reads as TGTGCCCCGGACCGGGGGGCTAGCAATCAGCCCCAGCATTTT. Residues: CAPDRGASNQPQHF.

This rearrangement joins TRBV19 to TRBJ1-5; 7 bases align to TRBD1. The length of the CDR3 is 15 residues. CDR1 is LNHDA and CDR2 is SQIVND in the germline V gene (reference sequence). Losses at the gene ends were 6 bases for V and 3 bases for J; bases not matched to a gene: 8. The CDR3 DNA is TGTGCCAGTAGCTCCCAGGGGGTGGCCAATCAGCCCCAGCATTTT. It yields the protein CASSSQGVANQPQHF. Full variable domain (outside the CDR3, taken from reference TRBV19 and TRBJ1-5): DGGITQSPKYLFRKEGQNVTLSCEQNLNHDAMYWYRQDPGQGLRLIYYSQIVNDFQKGDIAEGYSVSREKKESFPLTVTSAQKNPTAFYLCASSSQGVANQPQHFGDGTRLSIL.

The CDR3 sequence: CASSSRGGGLLVTEAFF. Here the CDR3 DNA reads TGTGCCAGCAGCTCCCGTGGGGGGGGGCTGTTGGTCACTGAAGCTTTCTTT. The chain recombines TRBV5-5 with TRBJ1-1; the D gene is possibly TRBD1 (6 bases). V lost 3 bases, J lost 4 bases, and 22 bases lay in between. The CDR3 runs 17 residues. Germline-derived CDR1 and CDR2 are SGHKS and YYEKEE (reference sequence).

About this clone itself: A junction boundary mismatches the germline segment, possibly from a read error. The chain uses TRBV10-3 and TRBJ1-1, with D possibly TRBD1 on 6 matching bases. The CDR3 totals 11 residues. In germline, CDR1 is ENHRY, CDR2 SYGVKD. CDR3 in amino acids: CAISETGSIMF. In nucleotides, the CDR3 is TGTGCCATCAGTGAGACAGGGAGTATAATGTTT.

The CDR3: CASSQNRGPANEKLFF. For the CDR3, the DNA is TGTGCCAGCAGCCAAAACAGGGGGCCCGCTAATGAAAAACTGTTTTTT. The V call is TRBV3-1 (or the pseudogene TRBV3-2), the J call TRBJ1-4; 9 nucleotides align to TRBD1. The germline CDR1 and CDR2 sequences are LGHDT and YNNKEL (reference sequence). The CDR3 length is 16 residues. Trimming removed 2 bases from V and 3 bases from J; junction bases left unmatched: 4.

The chain has TRBV18 and TRBJ1-1, with D maybe TRBD1 (5 bases). Trimming took off 3 bases at V and 3 bases at J, with 8 bases between the two ends. CDR1 and CDR2 from the germline V gene are KGHSH and LQKENI. The CDR3 is made up of 13 amino acids. CDR3 amino acids: CASSPDTYTEAFF. The DNA of the CDR3 is TGTGCCAGCTCACCGGACACTTACACTGAAGCTTTCTTT.

The chain links TRBV6-5 to TRBJ1-2; possible D gene TRBD1, 6 bases. The germline V gene has CDR1 MNHEY and CDR2 SVGAGI. The CDR3 extends over 13 amino acids. V shed 10 bases and J shed 4 bases, with 16 bases lying between them. CDR3 sequence: CATRGGPRYGYTF. The CDR3 nucleotides are TGTGCCACCCGGGGGGGCCCGCGCTATGGCTACACCTTC.

The chain has TRBV18 and TRBJ2-6; tentatively, D is TRBD1 (5 bases). With 5 bases removed from V and 2 bases from J, the gap between germline ends came to 13 bases. Looked up from germline, CDR1 is KGHSH and CDR2 is LQKENI. The CDR3 runs to 16 residues. CDR3 region: CASSKARTPGANVLTF. In DNA, the CDR3 is TGTGCCAGCTCAAAAGCCCGGACACCTGGGGCCAACGTCCTGACTTTC.

The V and J genes are TRBV3-1 (or the pseudogene TRBV3-2) and TRBJ1-1; possibly TRBD1 for D (6 bases). Trimming removed 3 bases from V and 4 bases from J, with 12 bases in between. CDR1 and CDR2 (germline): LGHDT, YNNKEL (reference sequence). The CDR3 runs 14 residues. Written as DNA, the CDR3 is TGTGCCAGCAGCCAGGGGGCATGGCGCACTGAAGCTTTCTTT. Residues: CASSQGAWRTEAFF.

The chain combines TRBV10-3 with TRBJ1-1; weak D call: TRBD1 (6 bases). V lost 6 bases and J lost 6, with 17 bases in between. There are 14 residues in the CDR3. CDR1 and CDR2 from the germline V gene are ENHRY and SYGVKD. CDR3 sequence reads: CAISRTGSVSEAFF. CDR3 bases: TGTGCCATCAGCCGAACAGGGAGTGTCTCTGAAGCTTTCTTT.

The chain uses TRBV6-5 and TRBJ1-1; D perhaps matches TRBD1 (5 bases). Germline-derived CDR1 and CDR2 are MNHEY and SVGAGI. The V end lost 2 bases, the J end lost 2 bases, and 6 bases lay between the germline ends. This CDR3 is 13 amino acids long. This chain's CDR3 is CASSYQGNTEAFF. CDR3 in DNA: TGTGCCAGCAGTTACCAGGGAAACACTGAAGCTTTCTTT.

The rearrangement uses TRBV24-1 and TRBJ2-3; D perhaps matches TRBD2 (6 bases). Trimming shortened V by 5 bases and J by 6 bases, and 14 bases separated the two germline ends. The germline V gene encodes CDR1 KGHDR and CDR2 SFDVKD. CDR3 length equals 14 residues. As DNA, the CDR3 is TGTGCCACCAGTGGGCGGGGTAGGACCGATACGCAGTATTTT. Translating it yields CATSGRGRTDTQYF.

This chain links TRBV15 with TRBJ2-7, with D possibly being TRBD1 (5 bases). Trimming took off 3 bases at V and 2 bases at J, with 14 bases between the two ends. Germline assignment: CDR1 LNHNV and CDR2 YYDKDF (reference sequence). CDR3 length: 15 residues. This CDR3 reads CATSRVLGPTYEQYF. CDR3 nucleotides: TGTGCCACCAGCAGGGTCCTGGGGCCGACCTACGAGCAGTACTTC.

The chain joins TRBV28 to TRBJ2-2, with D maybe TRBD1 (6 bases). This CDR3 contains 18 residues. Looked up from germline, CDR1 is MDHEN and CDR2 is SYDVKM. Trimming stripped 6 bases from V and 1 base from J, with 21 bases between. CDR3 coding DNA: TGTGCCAGCAGGACAGGATTATGGCGGTGGTTGAACACCGGGGAGCTGTTTTTT. Protein: CASRTGLWRWLNTGELFF.